This TCR beta chain was recovered during a study of blood T cell repertoires in COVID-19. Study context: COVID-19 samples, acute and convalescent, were from the United States, Italy and Spain.

With 3 bases removed from V and 4 bases from J, the gap between germline ends came to 6 bases. Germline-derived CDR1 and CDR2 are KGHSH and LQKENI. CDR3 length: 12 residues. Measured with immunoSEQ multiplex PCR; TCRdb has only the in-frame clones, and not every one. The top ten hold about 14% of the sample, which has 220,000 or so clones, around 88% seen once. Assignment of participants to cohorts was predicated upon participant-reported clinical history. Sequencing was carried out using PBMCs or T cells enriched from blood (not recorded which). The sequence came from a woman aged 45-59 years with acute COVID-19. The rearrangement links TRBV18 to TRBJ2-5; D is ambiguous. CDR3 in DNA: TGTGCCAGCTCACCGTACGGAGAGACCCAGTACTTC. This gives the protein CASSPYGETQYF.